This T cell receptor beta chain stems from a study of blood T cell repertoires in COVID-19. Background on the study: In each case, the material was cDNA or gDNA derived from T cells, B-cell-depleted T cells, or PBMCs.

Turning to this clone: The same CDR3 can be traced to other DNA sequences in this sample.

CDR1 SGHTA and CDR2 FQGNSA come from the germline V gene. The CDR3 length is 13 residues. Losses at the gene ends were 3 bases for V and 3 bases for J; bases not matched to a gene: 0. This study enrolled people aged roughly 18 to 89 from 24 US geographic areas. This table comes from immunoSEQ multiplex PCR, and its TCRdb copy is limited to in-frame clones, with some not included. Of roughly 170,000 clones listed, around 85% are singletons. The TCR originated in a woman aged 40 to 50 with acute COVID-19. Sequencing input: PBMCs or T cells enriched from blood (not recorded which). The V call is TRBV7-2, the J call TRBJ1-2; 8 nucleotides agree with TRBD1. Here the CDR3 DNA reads TGTGCCAGCAGCTTGGGACAGGACTATGGCTACACCTTC. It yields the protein CASSLGQDYGYTF.